The clone carrying this TCR beta chain came up a few times. Its cognate antigen is unknown. This record belongs to a study of identical twins. Study-wide points: Weaker excess twin sharing was observed in beta out-of-frame sequences. Invariant MAIT and iNKT cells may have partly biased zero-insertion analyses.

CDR1 is SGHTS, CDR2 YDEGEE, per germline. The CDR3 runs to 12 residues. V was cut by 2 bases and J by 6 bases, with 6 bases left in between. Template switching (which added a universal primer site) was used, and cDNA carried unique molecular identifiers. MiXCR was run by TCRdb on the 5' RACE reads, yielding one entry per CDR3 protein. The data hold around 280,000 distinct CDR3 sequences, with about 8.3% observed a single time. This sample also appeared in a second study, on yellow fever vaccine responses in identical twins.

The receptor comes from a young woman in good health. Sequenced sample: memory (CD45RO+) T cells sorted from blood. This chain joins TRBV5-8 and TRBJ2-1; no reliable D call. For the CDR3, the DNA is TGTGCCAGCAGCTTCTCGGCCAATGAGCAGTTCTTC. Residues: CASSFSANEQFF.